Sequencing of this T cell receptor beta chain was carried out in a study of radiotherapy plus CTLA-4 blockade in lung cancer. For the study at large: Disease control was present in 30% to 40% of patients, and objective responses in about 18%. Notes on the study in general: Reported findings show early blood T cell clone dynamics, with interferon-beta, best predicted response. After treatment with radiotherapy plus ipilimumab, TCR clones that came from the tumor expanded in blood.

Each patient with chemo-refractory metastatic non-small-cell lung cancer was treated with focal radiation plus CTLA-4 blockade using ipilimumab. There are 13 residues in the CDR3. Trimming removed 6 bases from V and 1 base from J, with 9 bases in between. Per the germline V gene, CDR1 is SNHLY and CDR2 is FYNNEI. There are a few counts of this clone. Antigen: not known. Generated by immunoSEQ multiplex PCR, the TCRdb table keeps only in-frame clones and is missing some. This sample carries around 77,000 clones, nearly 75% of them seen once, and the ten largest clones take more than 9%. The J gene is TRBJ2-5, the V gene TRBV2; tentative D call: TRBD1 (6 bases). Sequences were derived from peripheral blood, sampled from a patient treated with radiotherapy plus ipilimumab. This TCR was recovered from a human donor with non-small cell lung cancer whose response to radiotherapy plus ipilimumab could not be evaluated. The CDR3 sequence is CASSMDSQETQYF. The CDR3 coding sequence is TGTGCCAGCAGCATGGACAGCCAAGAGACCCAGTACTTC. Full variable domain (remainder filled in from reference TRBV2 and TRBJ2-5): EPEVTQTPSHQVTQMGQEVILRCVPISNHLYFYWYRQILGQKVEFLVSFYNNEISEKSEIFDDQFSVERPDGSNFTLKIRSTKLEDSAMYFCASSMDSQETQYFGPGTRLLVL.